These 21 T cell receptor beta chains share one sample of origin, sequenced in a study of CD8 T cell repertoires and HIV-1 epitope variants. Repertoires were generated with immunoSEQ multiplex PCR, while TCRdb's copy carries only in-frame clones and drops some. The sample contains approximately 5,100 clones, 69% of which appear only once. These receptors have no identified antigens. Sequencing input: cultured CD8+ T cells derived from PBMCs. The receptors come from a male donor with HIV.

The chain combines TRBV5-1 with TRBJ2-2; 10 nucleotides align to TRBD1. This CDR3 has 16 amino acids. Germline V gene sequence: CDR1 SGHRS, CDR2 YFSETQ. V gave up 0 bases and J gave up 7 bases; unmatched junction bases: 6. CDR3 sequence reads: CASSLEGQGFIGELFF. In DNA, the CDR3 is TGCGCCAGCAGCTTGGAGGGACAGGGGTTTATCGGGGAGCTGTTTTTT.

This chain connects TRBV29-1 to TRBJ2-7; 7 positions agree with TRBD1. V shed 6 bases, J shed 1 base, and the junction held 9 bases outside the gene matches. CDR1 and CDR2 from the germline V gene are SQVTM and ANQGSEA. The CDR3 has 14 amino acids. CDR3 sequence reads: CSVGRDSSSYEQYF. The CDR3 nucleotides are TGCAGCGTGGGAAGGGACAGTTCATCCTACGAGCAGTACTTC.

The chain employs TRBV5-1 and TRBJ2-3, with 9 bases aligning to TRBD2. The CDR3 consists of 15 residues. The germline CDR1 and CDR2 sequences are SGHRS and YFSETQ. V lost 0 bases and J lost 5; bases outside the gene matches: 4. CDR3 amino acids: CASSLDRGGVDTQYF. The CDR3 DNA is TGCGCCAGCAGCTTGGATCGCGGGGGGGTAGATACGCAGTATTTT.

This clone appeared once. Here the CDR3 DNA reads TGTGCCAGCAGTTACACCCCGAGCGGGGCTAAGAATGAGCAGTTCTTC. It specifies CASSYTPSGAKNEQFF. The gene calls are TRBV6-5 and TRBJ2-1, with TRBD2 matching over 7 bases. The CDR3 totals 16 residues. Germline assignment: CDR1 MNHEY and CDR2 SVGAGI. Unmatched junction bases numbered 11, after V lost 2 bases and J lost 7 bases.

This clone was seen only once. The chain carries TRBV5-3 and TRBJ1-2, with TRBD1 identical over 7 bases. Being an ORF, TRBV5-3 has a function that is uncertain. The CDR3 totals 16 residues. After removal of 4 bases from V and 1 base from J, the junction contained 10 bases not matched to a gene. The DNA for the CDR3 is TGTGCCAGAAGCGCAGATAGGGACAGCCATAACTATGGCTACACCTTC. Its translation: CARSADRDSHNYGYTF.

This chain uses TRBV7-2 with TRBJ2-1; 8 nucleotides agree with TRBD2. The CDR3 spans 17 residues. Germline assignment: CDR1 SGHTA and CDR2 FQGNSA. Unmatched junction bases numbered 11, after V lost 1 base and J lost 6 bases. CDR3 loop: CASSLEPRTSWGNEQFF. The DNA of the CDR3 is TGTGCCAGCAGCTTAGAGCCCCGGACTAGCTGGGGCAATGAGCAGTTCTTC.

The chain has TRBV6-5 and TRBJ2-5; perhaps TRBD1 as D (5 bases). Germline lookup yields CDR1 MNHEY and CDR2 SVGAGI. Between the trimmed V and J ends, which lost 5 bases and 5 bases, there was a span of 15 bases. The length of the CDR3 is 14 residues. The CDR3 nucleotides are TGTGCCAGCAGTCAAGGTGGACCAGGGGAGACCCAGTACTTC. Its protein is CASSQGGPGETQYF.

The gene calls are TRBV19 and TRBJ2-7; 9 bases agree with TRBD1. The CDR3 consists of 14 residues. Germline-derived CDR1 and CDR2 are LNHDA and SQIVND (reference sequence). The ends lost 5 bases at V and 3 bases at J; junction bases unmatched: 5. The CDR3 region is CASSPGTGNYEQYF. The CDR3 DNA sequence: TGTGCCAGTAGTCCCGGGACAGGGAACTACGAGCAGTACTTC.

The gene calls are TRBV11-2 and TRBJ1-3; no firm D call. The germline CDR1 and CDR2 sequences are SGHAT and FQNNGV. The V end was cut by 5 bases, the J end by 2 bases, with 16 bases between. This CDR3 is built from 16 residues. CDR3 nucleotides: TGTGCCAGCAGCCCACCCGGCCTTGGGACTGGAAACACCATATATTTT. The encoded protein is CASSPPGLGTGNTIYF. The full variable domain, completed using reference TRBV11-2 and TRBJ1-3, is EAGVAQSPRYKIIEKRQSVAFWCNPISGHATLYWYQQILGQGPKLLIQFQNNGVVDDSQLPKDRFSAERLKGVDSTLKIQPAKLEDSAVYLCASSPPGLGTGNTIYFGEGSWLTVV.

The chain links TRBV5-6 to TRBJ2-2; 7 nucleotides align to TRBD1. The CDR3 covers 15 residues. Per germline, CDR1 SGHDT and CDR2 YYEEEE. V was pared by 4 bases and J by 1 base, with 4 bases of the junction left unmatched. CDR3 nucleotide sequence: TGTGCCAGCAGCAGTCGACAGGGGAACACCGGGGAGCTGTTTTTT. Its translation is CASSSRQGNTGELFF.

The chain has TRBV13 and TRBJ1-2; the D gene is possibly TRBD1 (5 bases). The germline gives CDR1 PRHDT, CDR2 FYEKMQ (reference sequence). The CDR3 covers 15 residues. V was pared by 11 bases and J by 12 bases, with 31 bases between. CDR3 sequence (DNA): TGTGCCGCCGGGTCCTTCGGGCAGGGAGATTCTATAAACACCTTC. The encoded protein is CAAGSFGQGDSINTF.

The chain joins TRBV5-1 to TRBJ2-5; TRBD2 aligns across 9 bases. CDR3 length: 16 residues. Per the germline V gene, CDR1 is SGHRS and CDR2 is YFSETQ. Trimming took 5 bases from V and 4 from J; bases not matched to a gene: 12. The CDR3, as DNA: TGCGCCAGCAGTTTTTATAGCGGGAGAAGGGGAGAGACCCAGTACTTC. Translating it yields CASSFYSGRRGETQYF.

The gene calls are TRBV5-1 and TRBJ2-2, with a weak D call TRBD2 (5 bases). Germline CDR1 is SGHRS and CDR2 is YFSETQ. The length of the CDR3 is 13 residues. The germline V and J ends were trimmed by 3 bases and 9 bases, with 12 bases remaining between them. The CDR3 is CASSWTYGRELFF. CDR3 DNA sequence: TGCGCCAGCAGCTGGACCTACGGGAGGGAGCTGTTTTTT.

The chain uses TRBV14 and TRBJ2-1; D is ambiguous. CDR3 size: 13 residues. CDR1 is SGHDN and CDR2 is FVKESK in the germline V gene. The V and J ends lost 4 bases and 0 bases respectively, with 4 bases between them. The CDR3: CASSPSSYNEQFF. DNA of the CDR3: TGTGCCAGCAGCCCCAGCTCCTACAATGAGCAGTTCTTC. Looking up the rest from reference TRBV14 and TRBJ2-1 gives the full variable domain: EAGVTQFPSHSVIEKGQTVTLRCDPISGHDNLYWYRRVMGKEIKFLLHFVKESKQDESGMPNNRFLAERTGGTYSTLKVQPAELEDSGVYFCASSPSSYNEQFFGPGTRLTVL.

The CDR3, as DNA: TGTGCCAGCAGCCCAGCAAGGGGGACAGGGATGGGTACGGGCTACACCTTC. Its translation: CASSPARGTGMGTGYTF. The gene calls are TRBV11-2 and TRBJ1-2, with 9 bases aligning to TRBD1. J was trimmed by 8 bases and V by 5 bases; bases with no gene match: 18. CDR1 is SGHAT, CDR2 FQNNGV, per germline. The CDR3 is 17 amino acids.

The rearrangement uses TRBV27 and TRBJ2-5; TRBD2 is a possible D gene (6 bases). The DNA end is a closer match to TRBJ2-7, so the J assignment may be wrong. This CDR3 comprises 16 residues. Germline loops: CDR1 MNHEY, CDR2 SMNVEV (reference sequence). The CDR3 bases are TGTGCCAGCAGTCCTCCGACGGGCGGGGTGCCCTACGAGCAGTACTTC. Its protein is CASSPPTGGVPYEQYF.

The chain carries TRBV7-8 and TRBJ2-2, with 8 positions matching TRBD1. The V gene end was trimmed by 5 bases and the J gene end by 4 bases; junction bases not matched to a gene: 12. CDR1 is SGHVS, CDR2 FQNEAQ, per germline. The CDR3 has 17 amino acids. CDR3 protein: CASSPFRQGRSTGELFF. The CDR3 bases are TGTGCCAGCAGCCCTTTCCGACAGGGGCGGAGCACCGGGGAGCTGTTTTTT.

This clone was detected a few times. The CDR3, as DNA: TGTGCTAGTGGTTTAGATGGCAGCTACGAGCAGTACTTC. This translates into CASGLDGSYEQYF. The chain links TRBV12-5 to TRBJ2-7; no firm D call. CDR1 and CDR2 (germline): LGHNT, FRNRAP. CDR3 length: 13 amino acids. With 3 bases removed from V and 3 bases from J, the gap between germline ends came to 9 bases. Full variable domain (rest looked up from reference TRBV12-5 and TRBJ2-7): DARVTQTPRHKVTEMGQEVTMRCQPILGHNTVFWYRQTMMQGLELLAYFRNRAPLDDSGMPKDRFSAEMPDATLATLKIQPSEPRDSAVYFCASGLDGSYEQYFGPGTRLTVT.

The chain recombines TRBV28 with TRBJ2-1; 8 nucleotides agree with TRBD1. The V segment lost 5 bases and the J segment 0 bases; nucleotides outside the gene matches: 12. Germline-derived CDR1 and CDR2 are MDHEN and SYDVKM. CDR3 size: 18 residues. CDR3 DNA: TGTGCCAGCAGTCTTTCTGGGACAGGCACCAGCTCCTACAATGAGCAGTTCTTC. Translating gives CASSLSGTGTSSYNEQFF.

The V call is TRBV6-6, the J call TRBJ1-3; TRBD1 matches 8 bases. This CDR3 is 16 amino acids long. The V and J ends lost 5 bases and 0 bases, in that order; junction bases with no gene match: 6. Germline V gives CDR1 MNHNY, CDR2 SVGAGI (reference sequence). CDR3 in DNA: TGTGCCAGCAGTCCCTGGGACAGGTCCTCTGGAAACACCATATATTTT. Protein product: CASSPWDRSSGNTIYF.

The chain carries TRBV27 and TRBJ2-7; possible D gene TRBD1, 7 bases. The germline V gene encodes CDR1 MNHEY and CDR2 SMNVEV (reference sequence). The ends were cut back, 2 bases at V and 4 bases at J, with 21 bases in the middle. The CDR3 runs 17 residues. The CDR3 reads CASSLRTSETGRYEQYF. The DNA of the CDR3 is TGTGCCAGCAGTTTAAGAACTTCAGAGACAGGGAGGTACGAGCAGTACTTC.